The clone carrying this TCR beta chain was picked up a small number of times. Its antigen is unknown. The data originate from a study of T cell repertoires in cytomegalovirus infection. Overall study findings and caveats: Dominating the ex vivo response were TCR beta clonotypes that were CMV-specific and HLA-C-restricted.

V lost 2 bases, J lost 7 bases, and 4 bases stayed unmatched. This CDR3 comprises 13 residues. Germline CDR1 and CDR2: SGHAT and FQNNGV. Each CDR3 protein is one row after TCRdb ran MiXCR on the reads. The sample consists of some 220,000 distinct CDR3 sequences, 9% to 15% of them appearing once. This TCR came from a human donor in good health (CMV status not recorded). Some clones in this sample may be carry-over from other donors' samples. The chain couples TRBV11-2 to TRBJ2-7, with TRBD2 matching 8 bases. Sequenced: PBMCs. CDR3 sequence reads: CASSLIGREEQYF. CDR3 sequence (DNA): TGTGCCAGCAGCTTAATCGGGAGGGAAGAGCAGTACTTC.